These T cell receptor beta chains were read from a single sample in a study of T cell responses to AZD1222 COVID-19 vaccine. Generated by immunoSEQ multiplex PCR, the TCRdb table keeps only in-frame clones and is missing some. This sample has 200,000 or so clones, with around 92% found just once. Sequencing used peripheral blood, obtained on day 0 of AZD1222 vaccination. The receptors come from an adult in good health. CDR3s include the opening cysteine and the closing phenylalanine or tryptophan. D genes are given only for firm matches. Not all rows give a size; the values are once, few, many and, for expanded clones, a class.

>.|TRBJ2-3|.|TRBV19
TGTGCCAGTAGTATCTTTGGGGGAGACGTCGGCACAGATACGCAGTATTTT
CASSIFGGDVGTDTQYF
>.|TRBJ1-1|.|TRBV5-5
TGTGCCAGCAGCTTGGGCAGGCTTGAAGCTTTCTTT
CASSLGRLEAFF
>.|TRBJ1-2|.|TRBV21-1
TGTGCCAGCAGCAAAGATGGCAGGGCCGTGGACTATGGCTACACCTTC
CASSKDGRAVDYGYTF
>.|TRBJ1-1|.|TRBV9
TGTGCCAGCAGCGTGGGGGACGTAAAGAACACTGAAGCTTTCTTT
CASSVGDVKNTEAFF
>.|TRBJ2-2|.|TRBV5-6
TGTGCCAGCAGCTTGGGATCGAACACCGGGGAGCTGTTTTTT
CASSLGSNTGELFF
>.|TRBJ2-7|.|TRBV6-5
TGTGCCAGCAGTTACAGATTAGGGACCTACGAGCAGTACTTC
CASSYRLGTYEQYF
>.|TRBJ1-1|.|TRBV5-5
TGTGCCAGCAGCCCGGGAGGGCGTACGAACACTGAAGCTTTCTTT
CASSPGGRTNTEAFF
>.|TRBJ1-1|.|TRBV18
TGTGCCAGCTCACCACTCCCAGAGGCGGCTTTCTTT
CASSPLPEAAFF
>TRBD2|TRBJ2-3|.|TRBV5-1
TGCGCCAACAATAGCGGGAGGGGCACAGATACGCAGTATTTT
CANNSGRGTDTQYF
>.|TRBJ1-2|.|TRBV9
TGTGCCAGCAGCGCTGGGAGGTATGGCTACACCTTC
CASSAGRYGYTF
>.|TRBJ2-1|once|TRBV19
TGTGCCAGCTACACGGCGGACAATGAGCAGTTCTTC
CASYTADNEQFF
>.|TRBJ2-1|.|TRBV19
TGTGCCAGTAGTCCCCGGGCGCTCAGCTCCTACAATGAGCAGTTCTTC
CASSPRALSSYNEQFF
>TRBD2|TRBJ2-7|once|TRBV5-6
TGTGCCAGCAGCTTCTCGATCGGACTAGCGGGAGGACCATCATGGGAGCAGTACTTC
CASSFSIGLAGGPSWEQYF
>TRBD2|TRBJ2-1|.|TRBV10-2
TGCGCCAGCAGTGGGGTAGCGGGGGGGGTTGAGCAGTTCTTC
CASSGVAGGVEQFF
>.|TRBJ2-7|once|TRBV5-1
TGCGCCAGCAGCTTGAGGGACGGACTCTACGAGCAGTACTTC
CASSLRDGLYEQYF
>.|TRBJ2-7|.|TRBV6-5
TGTGCCAGTAGGGACGAGGGCGACGAGCAGTACTTC
CASRDEGDEQYF
>.|TRBJ1-1|few|TRBV7-9
TGTGCCAGCAGCCAACAGGGTACTGAAGCTTTCTTT
CASSQQGTEAFF
>.|TRBJ1-3|.|TRBV6-5
TGTGCCAGCAGGCCTTCGGGGGGCTCTGGAAACACCATATATTTT
CASRPSGGSGNTIYF
>.|TRBJ1-4|.|TRBV18
TGTGCCAGCTCAGAACCGGGGGTCAATGAAAAACTGTTTTTT
CASSEPGVNEKLFF
>TRBD1|TRBJ1-1|.|TRBV11-2
TGTGCCAGCAGTTGGGGGACAGTGAACACTGAAGCTTTCTTT
CASSWGTVNTEAFF
>.|TRBJ1-2|.|TRBV27
TGTGCCAGCAGTGCGGGGGGCAATGCCTACGGCTACACCTTC
CASSAGGNAYGYTF
>.|TRBJ1-3|.|TRBV2
TGTGCCAGCAGTGAAGGTGGAGTATCTGGAAACACCATATATTTT
CASSEGGVSGNTIYF
>TRBD1|TRBJ2-3|.|TRBV4-3
TGCGCCAGCAGCCCCAGAAGTACAGGGGCTAGCACAGATACGCAGTATTTT
CASSPRSTGASTDTQYF
>.|TRBJ2-1|once|TRBV4-1
TGCGCCAGCAGCCAAGATCGGAGCGTCAGCGAGCAGTTCTTC
CASSQDRSVSEQFF
>.|TRBJ2-5|.|TRBV6-1
TGTGCCAGCAGTGAGAGGGGGGGACAGCAAGAGACCCAGTACTTC
CASSERGGQQETQYF
>.|TRBJ1-5|.|TRBV19
TGTGCCAGTAGTATATGGTATTCCCCGGTCCAGCCCCAGCATTTT
CASSIWYSPVQPQHF
>TRBD1|TRBJ1-5|.|TRBV19
TGTGCCAGTAGTACCCAGGGACAGTGGAATCAGCCCCAGCATTTT
CASSTQGQWNQPQHF
>TRBD2|TRBJ2-7|few|TRBV11-1
TGTGCCAGCAGCTTAGATAAACTAGCGATTGACGAGCAGTACTTC
CASSLDKLAIDEQYF
>TRBD1|TRBJ1-3|.|TRBV7-9
TGTGCCAGCAGCTGGGACAGGGCGTCTGGAAACACCATATATTTT
CASSWDRASGNTIYF
>.|TRBJ2-2|.|TRBV19
TGTGCCAGTAGTTACTACAAGGGTACCGGGGAGCTGTTTTTT
CASSYYKGTGELFF
>.|TRBJ1-4|.|TRBV5-4
TGTGCCAGCAGCTTGTTCGGGCAGGGAGGCGAAAAACTGTTTTTT
CASSLFGQGGEKLFF
>.|TRBJ2-3|.|TRBV7-6
TGTGCCAGCAGCCTTGGCGCTCCTTCCACAGATACGCAGTATTTT
CASSLGAPSTDTQYF
>TRBD2|TRBJ2-1|once|TRBV6-2/TRBV6-3
TGTGCCAGCAGTCCATGGCGAGCGGGGGGCTACAATGAGCAGTTCTTC
CASSPWRAGGYNEQFF
>.|TRBJ1-1|.|TRBV4-1
TGCGCCAGCAGCCTAAGCCTGAACACTGAAGCTTTCTTT
CASSLSLNTEAFF
>.|TRBJ2-5|.|TRBV27
TGTGCCAGCAGGGAAGCGGGCGGGCAGACCCAGTACTTC
CASREAGGQTQYF